The 16 T cell receptor beta chains below were found in one sample sequenced in a study of blood T cell repertoires in COVID-19. Profiling relied on immunoSEQ multiplex PCR, and the TCRdb table lists in-frame clones only, not all of them. The repertoire holds hundreds of thousands of clones, 80% to 90% seen once, with 0.9% to 1.2% in the top ten. The sequenced material came from PBMCs or T cells enriched from blood (not recorded which). The receptor source for this set is a man younger than 45 who had recovered from COVID-19.

The chain carries TRBV9 and TRBJ2-7, with TRBD2 matching 8 bases. Germline CDR1 is SGDLS and CDR2 is YYNGEE. The V segment lost 4 bases and the J segment 1 base; nucleotides outside the gene matches: 10. The CDR3 sequence is 16 residues long. The CDR3 nucleotides read TGTGCCAGCAGCCCCTCGTCCAGCGGGAGTTCCTACGAGCAGTACTTC. As protein: CASSPSSSGSSYEQYF.

For the CDR3, the DNA is TGTGCCTGGAAGGGACCGGGGACTCCATCCTACGAGCAGTACTTC. Translated: CAWKGPGTPSYEQYF. This chain joins TRBV30 and TRBJ2-7, with a possible D match to TRBD2 (6 bases). CDR3 length: 15 residues. Germline-derived CDR1 and CDR2 are GTSNPN and SVGIG (reference sequence). The V end lost 4 bases, the J end lost 1 base, and 17 bases lay between the germline ends.

This sequence joins TRBV6-5 and TRBJ2-2; 8 nucleotides agree with TRBD2. After removal of 6 bases from V and 0 bases from J, the junction contained 3 bases not matched to a gene. The CDR3 contains 15 residues. From germline, CDR1 is MNHEY and CDR2 SVGAGI. CDR3 protein: CASRATSANTGELFF. Here the CDR3 DNA reads TGTGCCAGCAGGGCGACTAGCGCGAACACCGGGGAGCTGTTTTTT.

This clone was recorded only once. CDR3 in DNA: TGCGCCAGCAGCTTGGCCTCGGAGGCTGGAAACACCATATATTTT. Translated: CASSLASEAGNTIYF. V gene TRBV5-1 combines with J gene TRBJ1-3, with D hard to call. Germline V CDR1 and CDR2: SGHRS, YFSETQ. The CDR3 totals 15 residues. Between the trimmed V and J ends, which lost 0 bases and 2 bases, there was a span of 9 bases. Full variable domain (remainder filled in from reference TRBV5-1 and TRBJ1-3): KAGVTQTPRYLIKTRGQQVTLSCSPISGHRSVSWYQQTPGQGLQFLFEYFSETQRNKGNFPGRFSGRQFSNSRSEMNVSTLELGDSALYLCASSLASEAGNTIYFGEGSWLTVV.

In nucleotides, the CDR3 is TGCAGTGCCGGACTAGCGGGGGAGCAGTACTTC. It is translated as CSAGLAGEQYF. The rearrangement joins TRBV20-1 to TRBJ2-7, with 12 positions matching TRBD2. The V gene end was trimmed by 6 bases and the J gene end by 7 bases; junction bases not matched to a gene: 1. The CDR3 is 11 amino acids. Germline CDR1 is DFQATT and CDR2 is SNEGSKA (reference sequence).

The rearrangement joins TRBV11-2 to TRBJ2-2; D is undetermined. The germline gives CDR1 SGHAT, CDR2 FQNNGV. There are 15 residues in the CDR3. With 5 bases removed from V and 0 bases from J, the gap between germline ends came to 10 bases. The CDR3 nucleotides are TGTGCCAGCAGCCCCCGGAGCACGAACACCGGGGAGCTGTTTTTT. Translated: CASSPRSTNTGELFF.

This sequence joins TRBV18 and TRBJ2-7, with no clear D. V lost 3 bases, J lost 2 bases, and 11 bases lay in between. CDR3 length: 14 amino acids. Germline V CDR1 and CDR2: KGHSH, LQKENI. CDR3 bases: TGTGCCAGCTCACCCAAAGACAAGACCTACGAGCAGTACTTC. Encoded protein: CASSPKDKTYEQYF.

The CDR3 DNA reads TGTGCCAGTAGTATAAGGGGGAGGGCTGAGCAGTTCTTC. As protein: CASSIRGRAEQFF. V is TRBV19 and J is TRBJ2-1, with a weak D call TRBD2 (7 bases). Trimming pared 2 bases from V and 9 bases from J, leaving 11 bases between. CDR1 LNHDA and CDR2 SQIVND come from the germline V gene (reference sequence). The CDR3 has 13 amino acids. The variable domain in full, completed from reference TRBV19 and TRBJ2-1, reads DGGITQSPKYLFRKEGQNVTLSCEQNLNHDAMYWYRQDPGQGLRLIYYSQIVNDFQKGDIAEGYSVSREKKESFPLTVTSAQKNPTAFYLCASSIRGRAEQFFGPGTRLTVL.

The V and J genes are TRBV4-1 and TRBJ1-6, with D unclear. The CDR3 loop spans 15 amino acids. Trimming cost V 3 bases and J 14 bases, with 20 bases left between them. Germline V lookup: CDR1 MGHRA, CDR2 YSYEKL. The CDR3 DNA sequence: TGCGCCAGCAGCCAGACACAGCTTCCTACCTCGGCCCTCCACTTT. Its translation is CASSQTQLPTSALHF.

V usage is TRBV28 and J usage is TRBJ1-5, with D uncertain. Trimming shortened V by 4 bases and J by 0 bases, and 13 bases separated the two germline ends. Germline V lookup: CDR1 MDHEN, CDR2 SYDVKM. There are 16 residues in the CDR3. Written as DNA, the CDR3 is TGTGCCAGCAGTTCCGCGGAGATCTATAGCAATCAGCCCCAGCATTTT. Its protein product is CASSSAEIYSNQPQHF.

The CDR3, as DNA: TGTGCCACCAGCAGACAGGGACAGGGGAGGACTGAAGCTTTCTTT. As protein: CATSRQGQGRTEAFF. V gene TRBV15 combines with J gene TRBJ1-1; 10 nucleotides line up with TRBD1. Germline lookup yields CDR1 LNHNV and CDR2 YYDKDF (reference sequence). This CDR3 region has 15 residues. The junction had 5 bases not matched to a gene; V was cut back by 2 bases and J by 5 bases.

This chain connects TRBV4-1 to TRBJ2-7; TRBD2 aligns across 9 bases. J lost 5 bases, V lost 4 bases, and 12 bases had no gene match. The CDR3 consists of 16 residues. CDR1 and CDR2 (germline): MGHRA, YSYEKL. The CDR3 sequence is CASSPLTAGGPHEQYF. The CDR3 DNA reads as TGCGCCAGCAGCCCCCTGACTGCGGGAGGGCCACACGAGCAGTACTTC.

The V and J genes are TRBV28 and TRBJ1-6; 7 positions agree with TRBD1. V was pared by 8 bases and J by 9 bases, with 10 bases of the junction left unmatched. CDR3 length equals 14 residues. Germline-derived CDR1 and CDR2 are MDHEN and SYDVKM. CDR3 region: CASGQTGSVSPLHF. Written as DNA, the CDR3 is TGTGCCAGCGGGCAGACAGGGTCGGTTTCACCCCTCCACTTT.

The V and J genes are TRBV5-1 and TRBJ2-5; 11 bases are a match to TRBD1. J lost 6 bases, V lost 3 bases, and 7 bases had no gene match. Germline lookup yields CDR1 SGHRS and CDR2 YFSETQ. The CDR3 consists of 15 residues. The CDR3 here is CASSSTGTGGKTQYF. The CDR3 nucleotides are TGCGCCAGCAGCTCCACCGGGACAGGGGGGAAGACCCAGTACTTC.

V usage is TRBV28 and J usage is TRBJ1-1, with D possibly TRBD1 on 5 matching bases. The V gene lost 2 bases and the J gene lost 5 bases, with 15 bases spanning the gap. Germline V gene data show CDR1 as MDHEN and CDR2 as SYDVKM. The CDR3 spans 15 residues. The CDR3 region is CASSLGGVGGTEAFF. CDR3 in DNA: TGTGCCAGCAGTTTAGGTGGGGTGGGGGGAACTGAAGCTTTCTTT.

The chain is built from TRBV6-5 and TRBJ1-1; D remains unclear. Trimming shortened V by 0 bases and J by 6 bases, and 14 bases separated the two germline ends. Germline V gene lookup returns CDR1 MNHEY and CDR2 SVGAGI. The CDR3 has 15 amino acids. The CDR3 reads CASSYSSGGIAEAFF. In DNA, the CDR3 is TGTGCCAGCAGTTACTCGTCCGGAGGGATAGCTGAAGCTTTCTTT.